Listed below are T cell receptor beta chains from one sample, sequenced in a study of blood T cell repertoires in COVID-19. Measured with immunoSEQ multiplex PCR; TCRdb has only the in-frame clones, and not every one. The repertoire holds 140,000 to 150,000 clones, around four fifths seen once, with about 5.1% in the top ten. The sample comprised peripheral blood. These receptors were collected from a human donor in a cohort sampled during active COVID-19. Each CDR3 is given with its conserved first and last residue. D genes are given only for firm matches. Not all rows give a size; the values are once, few, many and, for expanded clones, a class.

J,D,V,size,DNA,CDR3
TRBJ1-1,TRBD1,TRBV14,-,TGTGCCAGCAGCCGACAGGGAACGACTGAAGCTTTCTTT,CASSRQGTTEAFF
TRBJ1-1,-,TRBV6-5,-,TGTGCCAGCAGAGTGACAGGCGAGAACACTGAAGCTTTCTTT,CASRVTGENTEAFF
TRBJ2-7,-,TRBV9,-,TGTGCCAGCAGCGTAGGGGGTACAGGGATTGGAGAGCAGTACTTC,CASSVGGTGIGEQYF
TRBJ2-3,-,TRBV5-1,-,TGCGCCAGCAGCTTGGACGGGACTACAGATACGCAGTATTTT,CASSLDGTTDTQYF
TRBJ2-3,-,TRBV6-4,-,TGTGCCAGCAGCGCCGGGACTAGCACAGATACGCAGTATTTT,CASSAGTSTDTQYF
TRBJ1-5,TRBD1,TRBV6-1,-,TGTGCCAGCAGTGGGACAGGGACAATGAGCAATCAGCCCCAGCATTTT,CASSGTGTMSNQPQHF
TRBJ2-3,-,TRBV10-1,-,TGCGCCAGCAGTGGGGGTACTAGGTCAGATACGCAGTATTTT,CASSGGTRSDTQYF
TRBJ2-5,TRBD2,TRBV10-1,-,TGCGCCAGCACCATCCAGCGGGAGGGCCGGGAGACCCAGTACTTC,CASTIQREGRETQYF
TRBJ2-1,TRBD2,TRBV4-2,-,TGTGCCAGCCGCGGGACTAGCGGGGGTAATGAGCAGTTCTTC,CASRGTSGGNEQFF
TRBJ2-1,-,TRBV30,-,TGTGCCTGGAGTCAGACAGGTTACAATGAGCAGTTCTTC,CAWSQTGYNEQFF
TRBJ2-1,-,TRBV27,once,TGTGCCAGCAGTTTATCTCGGGACACCACCTACAATGAGCAGTTCTTC,CASSLSRDTTYNEQFF
TRBJ1-1,TRBD1,TRBV3-1/TRBV3-2,once,TGTGCCAGCAGCCAGGACAGGGGAGGGACTGAAGCTTTCTTT,CASSQDRGGTEAFF
TRBJ2-7,-,TRBV6-6,-,TGTGCCAGCAGCCCCAGGTCCTACGAGCAGTACTTC,CASSPRSYEQYF
TRBJ1-1,TRBD1,TRBV5-8,once,TGTGCCAGCAGCTATCAGGGGGCGAGCACTGAAGCTTTCTTT,CASSYQGASTEAFF
TRBJ1-2,-,TRBV16,-,TGTGCCAGCAGCCAAGGGCCTGACTATGGCTACACCTTC,CASSQGPDYGYTF
TRBJ2-1,TRBD1,TRBV5-8,-,TGTGCCAGCAGCTTTCGACAGGGGAATGGCGATGAGCAGTTCTTC,CASSFRQGNGDEQFF
TRBJ1-4,-,TRBV5-1,-,TGCGCCAGCAGCCCCCGGACAGATGAAAAACTGTTTTTT,CASSPRTDEKLFF
TRBJ1-2,TRBD1,TRBV6-6,-,TGTGCCAGCAGACTACAGGGGGGGTATGGCTACACCTTC,CASRLQGGYGYTF
TRBJ2-5,-,TRBV11-1,-,TGTGCCAGCAGCGTGGGCACCCGCCAAGAGACCCAGTACTTC,CASSVGTRQETQYF
TRBJ1-1,TRBD1,TRBV7-8,-,TGTGCCAGCAGCCCCAAGACCCCGATTAGGGGCAGGGGGATGAACACTGAAGCTTTCTTT,CASSPKTPIRGRGMNTEAFF
TRBJ1-6,TRBD1,TRBV6-6,-,TGTGCCAGCAGTTATCGGACAGGGGAGAATTCACCCCTCCACTTT,CASSYRTGENSPLHF
TRBJ1-2,-,TRBV7-9,-,TGTGCCAGCAACCTTGGCGGAGAGAACTATGGCTACACCTTC,CASNLGGENYGYTF
TRBJ2-1,TRBD1,TRBV19,-,TGTGCCAGTAGTCCGAGGGACAGACAAAATGAGCAGTTCTTC,CASSPRDRQNEQFF
TRBJ2-7,TRBD2,TRBV18,-,TGTGCCAGCTCACCACCGGCTAGCGGGGCCTCACGCTACGAGCAGTACTTC,CASSPPASGASRYEQYF
TRBJ2-3,TRBD2,TRBV6-6,-,TGTGCCAGCAGGCGGACTAGCGGGACCACAGATACGCAGTATTTT,CASRRTSGTTDTQYF
TRBJ1-1,-,TRBV5-1,-,TGCGCTTCGACTGTAAGCGCTGGCCCGAACACTGAAGCTTTCTTT,CASTVSAGPNTEAFF
TRBJ1-2,TRBD1,TRBV2,-,TGTGCCAGCAGTTCGGGACAGAGCTATGGCTACACCTTC,CASSSGQSYGYTF